This passage covers 14 T cell receptor beta chains from one sample sequenced in a study of shared clonotypes between healthy human individuals. CD8 cells classed as naive were CD45RO-negative and positively selected for CCR7, excluding terminally differentiated effector memory CD45RA+ cells. TCRdb's table, derived via immunoSEQ multiplex PCR, lists solely in-frame clones and lacks some. The table includes hundreds of thousands of clones, roughly 95% detected once. Sequencing input: naive CD8+ T cells sorted from blood. The receptors derive from a young woman in good health.

The CDR3 here is CASLHSAGDIQYF. As DNA, the CDR3 is TGTGCCAGCCTTCACTCCGCAGGGGACATTCAGTACTTC. V and J are TRBV19 and TRBJ2-4; tentatively, D is TRBD1 (6 bases). The CDR3 runs 13 residues. CDR1 LNHDA and CDR2 SQIVND come from the germline V gene (reference sequence). The V gene lost 9 bases and the J gene lost 8 bases, with 17 bases spanning the gap.

The CDR3 sequence: CATSSPTAGNTIYF. DNA for the CDR3: TGTGCCACCAGCAGCCCGACGGCAGGAAACACCATATATTTT. This rearrangement joins TRBV15 to TRBJ1-3; no clear D gene. Germline V gene lookup returns CDR1 LNHNV and CDR2 YYDKDF (reference sequence). The CDR3 contains 14 residues. The V and J ends lost 3 bases and 4 bases respectively, with 10 bases between them.

In its sample, this clone was seen once. The chain uses TRBV14 and TRBJ1-2; possibly TRBD1 for D (6 bases). Trimming removed 1 base at V and 6 bases at J, with 12 bases between. The CDR3 totals 14 residues. The germline V gene has CDR1 SGHDN and CDR2 FVKESK. CDR3 amino acids: CASSQAKGGDGYTF. The CDR3 DNA sequence: TGTGCCAGCAGCCAAGCTAAGGGGGGAGATGGCTACACCTTC.

CDR3 DNA sequence: TGTGCCAGCAGCGCTATAAATGAGCAGTTCTTC. It specifies CASSAINEQFF. The V call is TRBV5-4, the J call TRBJ2-1; D is unclear. V lost 4 bases, J lost 7 bases, and 6 bases lay in between. The germline V gene encodes CDR1 SGHNT and CDR2 YYREEE (reference sequence). The CDR3 is 11 amino acids.

The genes are TRBV28 and TRBJ2-7; 7 nucleotides align to TRBD2. After removal of 6 bases from V and 4 bases from J, the junction contained 3 bases not matched to a gene. This CDR3 spans 12 amino acids. CDR1 and CDR2 from the germline V gene are MDHEN and SYDVKM. The CDR3 region is CASSYGGYEQYF. The CDR3 DNA reads as TGTGCCAGCAGCTACGGGGGGTACGAGCAGTACTTC.

The CDR3 DNA reads as TGTGCCAGCAGTCCCGCGCGCAATCAGCCCCAGCATTTT. Protein sequence: CASSPARNQPQHF. The rearrangement links TRBV6-5 to TRBJ1-5, with no clear D. The length of the CDR3 is 13 residues. Trimming removed 5 bases at V and 2 bases at J, with 7 bases between. Looked up from germline, CDR1 is MNHEY and CDR2 is SVGAGI.

The V gene is TRBV7-9, the J gene TRBJ2-3, with D hard to call. CDR1 and CDR2 from the germline V gene are SEHNR and FQNEAQ (reference sequence). CDR3 size: 16 residues. Trimming pared 5 bases from V and 1 base from J, leaving 16 bases between. The CDR3: CASSHDFGARTDTQYF. The DNA for the CDR3 is TGTGCCAGCAGCCACGACTTCGGCGCCCGCACAGATACGCAGTATTTT.

This clone was seen more than once but under ten times. The genes are TRBV7-9 and TRBJ1-2; D is unresolved. The CDR3 loop spans 11 amino acids. Trimming pared 5 bases from V and 5 bases from J, leaving 6 bases between. Germline loops: CDR1 SEHNR, CDR2 FQNEAQ (reference sequence). The CDR3 DNA reads as TGTGCCAGCAGCGGTACATATGGCTACACCTTC. This translates into CASSGTYGYTF.

The J gene is TRBJ2-7, the V gene TRBV5-5; D call uncertain. Germline loops: CDR1 SGHKS, CDR2 YYEKEE (reference sequence). V lost 1 base, J lost 3 bases, and 8 bases lay in between. There are 13 residues in the CDR3. The CDR3 DNA reads TGTGCCAGCAGCTTGTGGGCGGACTACGAGCAGTACTTC. Its protein is CASSLWADYEQYF. Filled out from reference TRBV5-5 and TRBJ2-7, the complete variable domain reads DAGVTQSPTHLIKTRGQQVTLRCSPISGHKSVSWYQQVLGQGPQFIFQYYEKEERGRGNFPDRFSARQFPNYSSELNVNALLLGDSALYLCASSLWADYEQYFGPGTRLTVT.

This rearrangement joins TRBV4-1 to TRBJ1-1; D is perhaps TRBD1 (6 bases). The germline gives CDR1 MGHRA, CDR2 YSYEKL. V lost 0 bases and J 4 bases, leaving 9 bases between the germline ends. CDR3 length equals 14 residues. The CDR3 here is CASSQDVQGTEAFF. The DNA for the CDR3 is TGCGCCAGCAGCCAAGATGTACAGGGCACTGAAGCTTTCTTT.

The chain joins TRBV5-6 to TRBJ1-1; unclear D gene. The germline V gene encodes CDR1 SGHDT and CDR2 YYEEEE. Trimming stripped 6 bases from V and 3 bases from J, with 15 bases between. The CDR3 length is 14 residues. The CDR3 here is CASNEWSLDTEAFF. For the CDR3, the DNA is TGTGCCAGCAACGAATGGTCCCTGGACACTGAAGCTTTCTTT.

The chain joins TRBV6-5 to TRBJ2-5, with 7 bases fitting TRBD1. The end of the DNA fits TRBJ2-7 better, so the J call may be wrong. The CDR3 is 16 amino acids. CDR1 MNHEY and CDR2 SVGAGI come from the germline V gene. For the CDR3, the DNA is TGTGCCAGCAGTTACTCGATGGGACAGCGCTCCTACGAGCAGTACTTC. Translated: CASSYSMGQRSYEQYF.

The CDR3 sequence: CASRSGRASGELFF. The CDR3 nucleotides are TGTGCCAGCAGAAGCGGGAGGGCTTCCGGGGAGCTGTTTTTT. This chain uses TRBV9 with TRBJ2-2, with 10 bases lining up with TRBD2. This CDR3 comprises 14 residues. Looked up from germline, CDR1 is SGDLS and CDR2 is YYNGEE. Losses at the gene ends were 5 bases for V and 6 bases for J; bases not matched to a gene: 4.

V gene TRBV7-9 combines with J gene TRBJ2-5; no reliable D call. The DNA end favors TRBJ2-7, so the J call may be wrong. The CDR3 runs to 12 residues. Per germline, CDR1 SEHNR and CDR2 FQNEAQ (reference sequence). The CDR3 is CASSVGLYEQYF. In DNA, the CDR3 is TGTGCCAGCAGCGTCGGCCTTTACGAGCAGTACTTC.